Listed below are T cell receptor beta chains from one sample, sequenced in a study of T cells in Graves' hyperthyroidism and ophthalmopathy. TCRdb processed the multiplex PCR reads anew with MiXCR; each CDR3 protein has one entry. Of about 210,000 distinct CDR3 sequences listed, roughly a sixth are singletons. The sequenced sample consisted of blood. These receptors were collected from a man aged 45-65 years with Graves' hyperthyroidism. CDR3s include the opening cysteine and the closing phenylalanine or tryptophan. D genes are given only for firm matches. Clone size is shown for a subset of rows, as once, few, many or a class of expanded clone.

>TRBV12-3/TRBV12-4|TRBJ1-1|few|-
CASSLRRSMNTEAFF
TGTGCCAGCAGTTTAAGGCGGTCCATGAACACTGAAGCTTTCTTT
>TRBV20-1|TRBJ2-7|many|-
CSVSTSGLRSTYEQYF
TGCAGTGTTTCTACCTCTGGACTAAGGAGTACCTACGAGCAGTACTTC
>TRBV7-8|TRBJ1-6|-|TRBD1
CASSPLNRGNSPLHF
TGTGCCAGCAGCCCGTTGAACAGGGGAAATTCACCCCTCCACTTT
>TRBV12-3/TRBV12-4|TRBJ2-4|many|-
CASSPRGEWSKNIQYF
TGTGCCAGCAGTCCCAGGGGGGAGTGGTCCAAAAACATTCAGTACTTC
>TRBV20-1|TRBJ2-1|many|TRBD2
CSASRDSGSDNEQFF
TGCAGTGCTAGTCGTGATAGCGGGAGTGATAATGAGCAGTTCTTC
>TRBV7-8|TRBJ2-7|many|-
CASRTGTFSYEQYF
TGTGCCAGCAGGACCGGGACTTTCTCCTACGAGCAGTACTTC
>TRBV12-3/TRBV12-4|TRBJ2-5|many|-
CASSFKRAGRGFFAETQYF
TGTGCCAGCAGTTTTAAGAGGGCAGGGAGAGGGTTTTTTGCGGAGACCCAGTACTTC
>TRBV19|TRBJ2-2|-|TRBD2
CASSHTSGNTGELFF
TGTGCCAGTAGTCACACTAGCGGGAACACCGGGGAGCTGTTTTTT
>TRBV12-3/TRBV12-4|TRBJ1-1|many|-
CASSFYSTEAFF
TGTGCCAGCAGTTTTTACAGCACTGAAGCTTTCTTT
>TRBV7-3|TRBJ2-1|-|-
CASSPDRHNEQFF
TGTGCCAGCAGCCCGGACAGACACAATGAGCAGTTCTTC
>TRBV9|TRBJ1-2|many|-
CASSVRASYGYTF
TGTGCCAGCAGCGTACGGGCAAGCTATGGCTACACCTTC
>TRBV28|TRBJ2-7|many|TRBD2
CASSSTSGVYEQYF
TGTGCCAGCAGTTCCACTAGCGGAGTTTACGAGCAGTACTTC
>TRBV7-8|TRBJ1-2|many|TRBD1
CASSLKMGQGAYGYTF
TGTGCCAGCAGCTTAAAAATGGGACAGGGGGCCTATGGCTACACCTTC
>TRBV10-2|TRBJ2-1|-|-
CASRLEAFSYNEQFF
TGCGCCAGCCGCCTGGAGGCGTTCTCCTACAATGAGCAGTTCTTC
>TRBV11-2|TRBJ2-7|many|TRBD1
CASSPRTGSVGYEQYF
TGTGCCAGCAGCCCCAGGACAGGCTCTGTTGGTTACGAGCAGTACTTC
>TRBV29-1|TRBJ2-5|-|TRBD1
CSTTGGVQETQYF
TGCAGCACTACAGGGGGCGTACAAGAGACCCAGTACTTC
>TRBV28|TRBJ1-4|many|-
CASIGRQTTNEKLFF
TGTGCCAGCATAGGGCGGCAGACAACTAATGAAAAACTGTTTTTT
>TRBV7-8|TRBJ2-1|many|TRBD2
CASSLQISGSGTEQFF
TGTGCCAGCAGCTTACAGATTAGCGGGAGTGGTACCGAGCAGTTCTTC
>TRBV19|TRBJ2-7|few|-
CASSKLFQGRRTREQYF
TGTGCCAGTAGTAAACTATTCCAAGGGAGAAGAACCCGGGAGCAGTACTTC
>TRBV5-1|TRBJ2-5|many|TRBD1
CASSPRQGETQYF
TGCGCCAGCAGTCCCCGACAGGGCGAGACCCAGTACTTC
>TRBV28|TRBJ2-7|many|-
CASSFGFYEQYF
TGTGCCAGCAGTTTCGGGTTTTACGAGCAGTACTTC
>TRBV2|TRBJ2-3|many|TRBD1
CASSEAGQGKDTQYF
TGTGCCAGCAGTGAGGCCGGACAGGGAAAAGATACGCAGTATTTT
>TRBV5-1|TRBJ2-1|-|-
CASSLGQGWNEQFF
TGCGCCAGCAGCTTGGGGCAGGGTTGGAATGAGCAGTTCTTC
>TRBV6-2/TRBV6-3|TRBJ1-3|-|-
CASRRTGISGNTIYF
TGTGCCAGCAGGCGTACAGGGATCTCTGGAAACACCATATATTTT
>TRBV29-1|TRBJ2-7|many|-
CSVEAGGAIEQYF
TGCAGCGTTGAAGCAGGGGGGGCCATAGAGCAGTACTTC
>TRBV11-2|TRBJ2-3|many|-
CASSFGLQTDTQYF
TGTGCCAGCAGCTTCGGACTACAGACAGATACGCAGTATTTT
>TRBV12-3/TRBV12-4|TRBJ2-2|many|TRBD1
CASRTQGAGTGELFF
TGTGCCAGCCGCACACAGGGGGCGGGCACCGGGGAGCTGTTTTTT
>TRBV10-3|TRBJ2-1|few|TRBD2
CAISEETSGSGEQFF
TGTGCCATCAGTGAGGAAACTAGCGGGAGTGGTGAGCAGTTCTTC
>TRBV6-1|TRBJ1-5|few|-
CASSEYWSYQPQHF
TGTGCCAGCAGTGAATACTGGAGTTATCAGCCCCAGCATTTT
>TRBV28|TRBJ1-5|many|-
CASSLPGRANQPQHF
TGTGCCAGCAGTTTACCAGGTAGGGCCAATCAGCCCCAGCATTTT
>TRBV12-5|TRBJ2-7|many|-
CASGLVSGTAKLYEQYF
TGTGCTAGTGGTTTGGTATCGGGGACGGCAAAGCTATACGAGCAGTACTTC
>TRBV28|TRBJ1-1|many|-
CASSFGEAFF
TGTGCCAGCAGTTTCGGTGAAGCTTTCTTT
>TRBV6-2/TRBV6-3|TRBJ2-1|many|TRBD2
CASSYLLAGISYNEQFF
TGTGCCAGCAGTTACTTACTAGCGGGAATCTCCTACAATGAGCAGTTCTTC
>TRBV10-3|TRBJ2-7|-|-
CAIRVAETSYEQYF
TGTGCCATCAGGGTAGCGGAAACCTCCTACGAGCAGTACTTC
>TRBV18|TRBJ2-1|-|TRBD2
CASSPRLAETEQFF
TGTGCCAGCTCACCGAGGCTAGCGGAGACTGAGCAGTTCTTC
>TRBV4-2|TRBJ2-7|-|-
CASSQRGSGYEQYF
TGTGCCAGCAGCCAACGTGGGAGTGGCTACGAGCAGTACTTC
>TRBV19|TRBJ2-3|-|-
CASSRGLRTDTQYF
TGTGCCAGTAGTCGTGGACTGCGCACAGATACGCAGTATTTT
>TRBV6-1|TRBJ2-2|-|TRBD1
CAETGAEGGELFF
TGTGCAGAAACAGGGGCAGAGGGCGGGGAGCTGTTTTTT
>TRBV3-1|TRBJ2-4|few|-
CASSQDLVETNIQYF
TGTGCCAGCAGCCAAGATTTGGTGGAAACAAACATTCAGTACTTC
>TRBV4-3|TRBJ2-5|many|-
CASSLMRQETQYF
TGCGCCAGCAGCCTCATGCGCCAAGAGACCCAGTACTTC
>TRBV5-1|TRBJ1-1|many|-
CASSLYQVNTEAFF
TGCGCCAGCAGCTTGTATCAGGTAAACACTGAAGCTTTCTTT
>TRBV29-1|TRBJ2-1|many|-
CSVDADSSNEQFF
TGCAGCGTTGATGCGGACAGCAGCAATGAGCAGTTCTTC
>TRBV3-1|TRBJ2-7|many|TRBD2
CASSQDRGSPYEQYF
TGTGCCAGCAGCCAAGATCGCGGGAGCCCCTACGAGCAGTACTTC
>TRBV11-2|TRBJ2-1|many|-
CASSLVPPYNEQFF
TGTGCCAGCAGCTTAGTACCACCTTACAATGAGCAGTTCTTC
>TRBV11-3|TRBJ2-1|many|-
CASSVTRWNEQFF
TGTGCCAGCAGCGTGACTAGATGGAATGAGCAGTTCTTC
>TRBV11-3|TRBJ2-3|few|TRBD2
CASSLAPTLAGTDTQYF
TGTGCCAGCAGCTTAGCCCCTACACTAGCGGGAACAGATACGCAGTATTTT
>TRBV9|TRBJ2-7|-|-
CASSSSADSYEQYF
TGTGCCAGCAGTTCTTCAGCGGATTCCTACGAGCAGTACTTC
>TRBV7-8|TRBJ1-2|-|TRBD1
CASSWDRDSNNYGYTF
TGTGCCAGCAGCTGGGACCGGGACAGCAATAACTATGGCTACACCTTC
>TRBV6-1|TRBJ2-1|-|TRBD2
CASRIRLAGVGFF
TGTGCCAGCAGAATTCGACTAGCGGGGGTCGGGTTCTTC
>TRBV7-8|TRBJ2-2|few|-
CASSPPDRSNTGELFF
TGTGCCAGCAGCCCCCCCGACAGATCGAACACCGGGGAGCTGTTTTTT
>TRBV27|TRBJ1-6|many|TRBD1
CASSPLGWTGDSPLHF
TGTGCCAGCAGCCCACTCGGCTGGACAGGGGATTCACCCCTCCACTTT
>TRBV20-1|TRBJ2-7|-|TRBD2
CSARVRDYSYEQYF
TGCAGTGCTAGAGTCCGGGACTACTCATACGAGCAGTACTTC
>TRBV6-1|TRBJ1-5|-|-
CASRRAGSGNQPQHF
TGTGCCAGCCGGAGGGCAGGGAGTGGCAATCAGCCCCAGCATTTT
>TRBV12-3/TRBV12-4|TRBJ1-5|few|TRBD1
CASSLEPTGGNQPQHF
TGTGCCAGCAGTTTAGAACCGACAGGGGGCAATCAGCCCCAGCATTTT
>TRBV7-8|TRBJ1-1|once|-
CASSLARFSGQRNTEAFF
TGTGCCAGCAGCTTAGCGAGATTTTCAGGGCAACGGAACACTGAAGCTTTCTTT